The next 21 T cell receptor beta chains were all read from a single sample in a study of cytomegalovirus exposure and HLA in healthy donors. The PCR made use of 60 Vbeta and 13 Jbeta primers. Profiled with immunoSEQ multiplex PCR; TCRdb holds only in-frame clones, not every one. Of some 150,000 clones listed, approximately 80% were seen once; the top ten hold approximately 3.7%. Sample: PBMCs. The origin of the receptors is a man between 25 and 39 years old in good health and CMV-seropositive.

The chain has TRBV6-5 and TRBJ1-4, with D maybe TRBD1 (6 bases). V lost 0 bases and J 5 bases, leaving 10 bases between the germline ends. The CDR3 extends over 15 amino acids. Germline CDR1 reads MNHEY; CDR2 reads SVGAGI. This CDR3 is CASSYSWQGNEKLFF. CDR3 DNA: TGTGCCAGCAGTTACTCGTGGCAGGGGAATGAAAAACTGTTTTTT.

This chain connects TRBV28 to TRBJ2-3; 9 positions match TRBD2. From germline, CDR1 is MDHEN and CDR2 SYDVKM. V lost 4 bases and J lost 5; bases outside the gene matches: 10. This CDR3 comprises 16 residues. This chain's CDR3 is CASSSTLAGGLDTQYF. DNA for the CDR3: TGTGCCAGCAGTTCTACTTTGGCGGGGGGGCTAGATACGCAGTATTTT.

This clone was recorded once. CDR3 in DNA: TGTGCCAGCAGCTTATCCGGGGGGACCCACCACGAGCAGTACTTC. Amino acids: CASSLSGGTHHEQYF. The chain uses TRBV5-4 and TRBJ2-7; 7 positions agree with TRBD2. The germline CDR1 and CDR2 sequences are SGHNT and YYREEE (reference sequence). The CDR3 is made up of 15 amino acids. With 2 bases clipped from V and 5 bases from J, the junction kept 10 bases outside the gene matches.

V and J are TRBV6-5 and TRBJ2-3; weak D call: TRBD1 (7 bases). CDR3 length: 16 amino acids. Germline CDR1 MNHEY, CDR2 SVGAGI. V dropped 2 bases and J dropped 5 bases, with 17 bases sitting between them. The DNA of the CDR3 is TGTGCCAGCAGTTACCCCCTTGGAGGGGGCGAAGATACGCAGTATTTT. Protein sequence: CASSYPLGGGEDTQYF.

The sample holds one count of this clone. This rearrangement joins TRBV30 to TRBJ1-4; possibly TRBD1 for D (5 bases). CDR1 and CDR2 from the germline V gene are GTSNPN and SVGIG (reference sequence). V was shortened by 3 bases and J by 10 bases, with 18 bases between the two germline ends. CDR3 length equals 14 residues. In nucleotides, the CDR3 is TGTGCCTGGAGAGGCTACCGGGGGGACGGAAAACTGTTTTTT. Amino acids: CAWRGYRGDGKLFF.

The genes are TRBV4-2 and TRBJ2-7; 8 nucleotides align to TRBD1. Germline V gives CDR1 LGHNA, CDR2 YNFKEQ. The CDR3 contains 16 residues. The ends lost 0 bases at V and 0 bases at J; junction bases unmatched: 4. The CDR3 nucleotides are TGTGCCAGCAGCCAAGAGGGGGGACAGGTCTCCTACGAGCAGTACTTC. The encoded protein is CASSQEGGQVSYEQYF.

The rearrangement uses TRBV5-1 and TRBJ2-2; weak D call: TRBD1 (5 bases). The germline V and J ends were trimmed by 4 bases and 6 bases, with 10 bases remaining between them. The germline gives CDR1 SGHRS, CDR2 YFSETQ. The CDR3 runs to 13 residues. The DNA for the CDR3 is TGCGCCAGCAGCGACAGCGCCTCCGGGGAGCTGTTTTTT. Its protein is CASSDSASGELFF.

As for this clone: Other DNA sequences in this sample translate to the same CDR3. This sequence joins TRBV27 and TRBJ2-1; D ambiguous. The CDR3 runs to 12 residues. The V gene lost 5 bases and the J gene lost 1 base, with 3 bases spanning the gap. Germline V CDR1 and CDR2: MNHEY, SMNVEV (reference sequence). CDR3 region: CASSPSYNEQFF. The CDR3 bases are TGTGCCAGCAGTCCGTCCTACAATGAGCAGTTCTTC.

The rearrangement uses TRBV7-9 and TRBJ2-3, with 7 nucleotides matching TRBD2. Trimming cost V 6 bases and J 10 bases; bases outside gene matches: 10. The CDR3 has 13 amino acids. Germline CDR1 reads SEHNR; CDR2 reads FQNEAQ (reference sequence). The CDR3 here is CASSHGVSGAQYF. The CDR3 DNA follows: TGTGCCAGCAGTCATGGGGTAAGCGGGGCGCAGTATTTT.

The chain employs TRBV6-6 and TRBJ1-1, with D uncertain. CDR3 size: 14 residues. Germline loops: CDR1 MNHNY, CDR2 SVGAGI (reference sequence). The V and J ends lost 7 bases and 1 base respectively, with 13 bases between them. The CDR3 sequence is CASMGPPRNTEAFF. The CDR3 nucleotides read TGTGCCAGCATGGGCCCTCCAAGGAACACTGAAGCTTTCTTT.

CDR3 in amino acids: CASSLRPGRRHTEAFF. The CDR3 bases are TGTGCCAGCAGTTTAAGGCCTGGGAGAAGGCACACTGAAGCTTTCTTT. This chain connects TRBV27 to TRBJ1-1; D unclear. This CDR3 contains 16 residues. CDR1 and CDR2 (germline): MNHEY, SMNVEV (reference sequence). The V end lost 2 bases, the J end lost 3 bases, and 16 bases lay between the germline ends.

The gene calls are TRBV14 and TRBJ2-7; maybe TRBD1 (6 bases). Looked up from germline, CDR1 is SGHDN and CDR2 is FVKESK. CDR3 length: 16 residues. Deletions cut 4 bases from V and 5 bases from J, with 21 bases between. CDR3 residues: CASSPLTGFDGNEQYF. The CDR3 DNA follows: TGTGCCAGCAGCCCCTTAACAGGGTTCGACGGTAACGAGCAGTACTTC.

The chain carries TRBV4-1 and TRBJ2-7, with a possible D match to TRBD2 (6 bases). CDR1 MGHRA and CDR2 YSYEKL come from the germline V gene. CDR3 size: 14 residues. V lost 3 bases and J 7 bases, leaving 16 bases between the germline ends. CDR3 sequence reads: CASSQGTRTSEQYF. The CDR3 DNA sequence: TGCGCCAGCAGCCAGGGGACTCGAACCTCGGAGCAGTACTTC.

The J gene is TRBJ2-7, the V gene TRBV30; D unresolved. V was shortened by 3 bases and J by 2 bases, with 8 bases between the two germline ends. The CDR3 sequence is 12 residues long. Germline V gene sequence: CDR1 GTSNPN, CDR2 SVGIG (reference sequence). DNA of the CDR3: TGTGCCTGGAGGGCGGAGACCTACGAGCAGTACTTC. It translates to CAWRAETYEQYF. The variable domain in full, completed from reference TRBV30 and TRBJ2-7, reads SQTIHQWPATLVQPVGSPLSLECTVEGTSNPNLYWYRQAAGRGLQLLFYSVGIGQISSEVPQNLSASRPQDRQFILSSKKLLLSDSGFYLCAWRAETYEQYFGPGTRLTVT.

The gene calls are TRBV27 and TRBJ1-1, with 10 nucleotides matching TRBD1. This CDR3 is built from 15 residues. Germline V gene sequence: CDR1 MNHEY, CDR2 SMNVEV (reference sequence). J was trimmed by 3 bases and V by 7 bases; bases with no gene match: 8. CDR3 amino acids: CASTELGTGDTEAFF. In DNA form, the CDR3 reads TGTGCCAGCACTGAACTCGGGACAGGGGACACTGAAGCTTTCTTT.

The chain joins TRBV30 to TRBJ2-1, with 13 nucleotides matching TRBD2. CDR3 length: 17 residues. CDR1 GTSNPN and CDR2 SVGIG come from the germline V gene (reference sequence). The J segment lost 3 bases and the V segment lost 0 bases, leaving 5 bases of the junction unmatched. The CDR3 spells CAWSVGTSGAVYNEQFF. Here the CDR3 DNA reads TGTGCCTGGAGTGTGGGGACTAGCGGGGCTGTCTACAATGAGCAGTTCTTC.

CDR3 in amino acids: CASSLQDRLYEQYF. CDR3 DNA sequence: TGTGCCAGCAGCCTCCAGGACAGATTATACGAGCAGTACTTC. This sequence joins TRBV25-1 and TRBJ2-7; maybe TRBD1 (6 bases). The CDR3 spans 14 residues. Germline V CDR1 and CDR2: MGHDK, SYGVNS. V dropped 6 bases and J dropped 4 bases, with 16 bases sitting between them.

In its sample, this clone was seen once. This rearrangement joins TRBV14 to TRBJ2-1; the match to TRBD2 covers 8 bases. CDR1 and CDR2 from the germline V gene are SGHDN and FVKESK. Trimming at V came to 6 bases and at J to 9 bases, leaving 10 bases not matched to a gene. The CDR3 is 14 residues long. The DNA of the CDR3 is TGTGCCAGCAGACCGTGGCGGGGGGAGGGTGAGCAGTTCTTC. Encoded protein: CASRPWRGEGEQFF.

This clone was detected only a few times. The rearrangement joins TRBV6-5 to TRBJ2-3; D ambiguous. Trimming shortened V by 7 bases and J by 3 bases, and 11 bases separated the two germline ends. This CDR3 contains 13 residues. CDR1 MNHEY and CDR2 SVGAGI come from the germline V gene. The CDR3 loop reads CASTPPGTDTQYF. CDR3 bases: TGTGCCAGCACTCCCCCAGGAACAGATACGCAGTATTTT.

The chain uses TRBV7-8 and TRBJ2-3; unclear D gene. Trimming removed 2 bases from V and 0 bases from J, with 18 bases in between. Germline CDR1 reads SGHVS; CDR2 reads FQNEAQ. The CDR3 spans 18 residues. This CDR3 reads CASSLRFSRVASTDTQYF. The CDR3 DNA reads as TGTGCCAGCAGCTTACGGTTTTCTCGGGTCGCTAGCACAGATACGCAGTATTTT.

The chain carries TRBV5-6 and TRBJ1-1; no definite D call. CDR1 and CDR2 from the germline V gene are SGHDT and YYEEEE. This CDR3 is built from 13 residues. V was pared by 2 bases and J by 1 base, with 6 bases between. CDR3 nucleotide sequence: TGTGCCAGCAGCTTCTACAGGAACACTGAAGCTTTCTTT. This codes for CASSFYRNTEAFF.